This TCR beta chain derives from a study of blood T cell repertoires in COVID-19. Assay: immunoSEQ multiplex PCR; the TCRdb copy retains only in-frame clones and omits some. The sample consists of 120,000 to 150,000 clones, around 81% of them appearing once. This receptor was identified in a man aged 55 to 70 with active or convalescent COVID-19. Sequenced sample: peripheral blood.

The chain's CDR3 is CASSQESGASYEQYF. CDR3 DNA sequence: TGCGCCAGCAGCCAAGAAAGCGGAGCCTCCTACGAGCAGTACTTC. The gene calls are TRBV4-3 and TRBJ2-7; D may be TRBD2 (5 bases). The germline V gene has CDR1 LGHNA and CDR2 YSLEER. This CDR3 spans 15 amino acids. V was shortened by 0 bases and J by 0 bases, with 9 bases between the two germline ends.